One sample yielded the 14 T cell receptor beta chains listed below, sequenced in a study of blood T cell repertoires in COVID-19. Here immunoSEQ multiplex PCR was the method, and the copy in TCRdb shows in-frame clones only, minus some. The table lists 250,000 to 350,000 clones, roughly nine tenths of them singletons. The sequenced sample was PBMCs or T cells enriched from blood (not recorded which). All receptors derive from a woman aged 50 to 60 who had recovered from COVID-19.

Concerning this clone: The same CDR3 can be traced to other DNA sequences in this sample. The chain is built from TRBV28 and TRBJ1-2, with no clear D. V lost 3 bases to trimming and J lost 2 bases, with 7 bases between them. The CDR3 length is 13 residues. Germline assignment: CDR1 MDHEN and CDR2 SYDVKM. The CDR3 here is CASSLSGNYGYTF. The DNA of the CDR3 is TGTGCCAGCAGTTTGTCGGGGAACTATGGCTACACCTTC.

The chain joins TRBV19 to TRBJ1-4, with 7 bases identical to TRBD1. Germline V gives CDR1 LNHDA, CDR2 SQIVND (reference sequence). V dropped 8 bases and J dropped 5; count of bases not matched to a gene: 2. The CDR3 spans 12 residues. The CDR3 loop is CASEDRNEKLFF. The DNA for the CDR3 is TGTGCCAGTGAGGACAGGAATGAAAAACTGTTTTTT.

The chain recombines TRBV4-2 with TRBJ1-3; D uncertain. CDR3 length: 14 amino acids. The V and J ends lost 0 bases and 2 bases respectively, with 5 bases between them. The germline V gene has CDR1 LGHNA and CDR2 YNFKEQ. CDR3 DNA sequence: TGTGCCAGCAGCCAAGACAGGACTGGAAACACCATATATTTT. Translating gives CASSQDRTGNTIYF.

The J gene is TRBJ1-2, the V gene TRBV14; D is perhaps TRBD1 (6 bases). Trimming stripped 0 bases from V and 4 bases from J, with 12 bases between. CDR1 SGHDN and CDR2 FVKESK come from the germline V gene. The CDR3 has 15 amino acids. CDR3: CASSQDHRARYGYTF. DNA for the CDR3: TGTGCCAGCAGCCAAGATCACAGGGCTCGCTATGGCTACACCTTC.

The V and J genes are TRBV19 and TRBJ2-7; TRBD2 matches at 9 bases. Germline V gene sequence: CDR1 LNHDA, CDR2 SQIVND (reference sequence). The junction had 14 bases not matched to a gene; V was cut back by 5 bases and J by 6 bases. This CDR3 is built from 16 residues. DNA for the CDR3: TGTGCCAGTAGTCACCAAACCCTAGCGGGGAGGGGCGAGCAGTACTTC. Translation gives CASSHQTLAGRGEQYF.

V and J are TRBV7-8 and TRBJ1-4; 10 positions match TRBD1. Germline V gives CDR1 SGHVS, CDR2 FQNEAQ. There are 16 residues in the CDR3. V lost 5 bases to trimming and J lost 11 bases; unmatched junction nucleotides: 14. The CDR3 sequence: CASSRGQGPAWGKLFF. The DNA of the CDR3 is TGTGCCAGCAGCCGGGGACAGGGGCCGGCTTGGGGCAAACTGTTTTTT.

V usage is TRBV2 and J usage is TRBJ1-6; D unresolved. This CDR3 has 16 amino acids. The V end was cut by 4 bases, the J end by 0 bases, with 10 bases between. Germline CDR1 and CDR2: SNHLY and FYNNEI. CDR3 sequence: CASSGPSGSYNSPLHF. The CDR3 nucleotides are TGTGCCAGCAGTGGCCCCTCCGGCTCCTATAATTCACCCCTCCACTTT.

V gene TRBV19 combines with J gene TRBJ2-3; TRBD2 is a possible D gene (6 bases). The CDR3 spans 14 residues. Germline V gives CDR1 LNHDA, CDR2 SQIVND (reference sequence). V was shortened by 1 base and J by 2 bases, with 7 bases between the two germline ends. The CDR3 is CASSIAGDTDTQYF. Here the CDR3 DNA reads TGTGCCAGTAGTATAGCGGGAGACACAGATACGCAGTATTTT. The entire variable domain, with the rest obtained from reference TRBV19 and TRBJ2-3, is as follows: DGGITQSPKYLFRKEGQNVTLSCEQNLNHDAMYWYRQDPGQGLRLIYYSQIVNDFQKGDIAEGYSVSREKKESFPLTVTSAQKNPTAFYLCASSIAGDTDTQYFGPGTRLTVL.

The V gene is TRBV20-1, the J gene TRBJ2-3; TRBD1 matches 9 bases. The V segment lost 3 bases and the J segment 6 bases; nucleotides outside the gene matches: 10. This CDR3 comprises 15 residues. Germline-derived CDR1 and CDR2 are DFQATT and SNEGSKA (reference sequence). CDR3 in amino acids: CSASRRTGARDTQYF. CDR3 coding DNA: TGCAGTGCTAGTCGGCGGACAGGGGCGAGGGATACGCAGTATTTT.

CDR3 sequence: CASSTTGGGGYTF. The CDR3 nucleotides read TGTGCCAGCAGTACGACAGGGGGCGGGGGCTACACCTTC. The chain is built from TRBV6-6 and TRBJ1-2; 10 bases are shared with TRBD1. The germline V gene has CDR1 MNHNY and CDR2 SVGAGI (reference sequence). Losses at the gene ends were 5 bases for V and 8 bases for J; bases not matched to a gene: 5. The CDR3 is 13 residues long.

The table lists this clone with a few counts. CDR3 loop: CASSVQGAGELFF. The CDR3, as DNA: TGTGCCAGCAGTGTACAGGGGGCCGGGGAGCTGTTTTTT. The rearrangement uses TRBV6-2 or TRBV6-3 and TRBJ2-2, with TRBD1 matching 8 bases. V gave up 5 bases and J gave up 6 bases; unmatched junction bases: 2. The CDR3 is made up of 13 amino acids. CDR1 MNHEY and CDR2 SVGEGT come from the germline V gene.

This clone was seen a handful of times. V and J are TRBV11-1 and TRBJ2-1; 9 nucleotides line up with TRBD2. Germline CDR1 reads SGHAT; CDR2 reads FQDESV (reference sequence). The length of the CDR3 is 14 residues. Trimming at V came to 6 bases and at J to 6 bases, leaving 6 bases not matched to a gene. CDR3 sequence (DNA): TGTGCCAGCAGTAATCTAGCGGGACGCAATGAGCAGTTCTTC. Protein sequence: CASSNLAGRNEQFF.

A remark on this clone: Distinct nucleotide sequences in the sample also encode this CDR3. The chain links TRBV6-5 to TRBJ2-7; 11 nucleotides align to TRBD2. J lost 1 base, V lost 4 bases, and 3 bases had no gene match. The length of the CDR3 is 15 residues. Germline V gene data show CDR1 as MNHEY and CDR2 as SVGAGI. In DNA form, the CDR3 reads TGTGCCAGCAGTTCTTGGACTAGCGGGTCCTACGAGCAGTACTTC. It encodes CASSSWTSGSYEQYF.

The chain carries TRBV5-5 and TRBJ2-2, with 14 bases aligning to TRBD2. Unmatched junction bases numbered 4, after V lost 2 bases and J lost 7 bases. The germline CDR1 and CDR2 sequences are SGHKS and YYEKEE (reference sequence). The CDR3 covers 16 residues. The CDR3 DNA reads as TGTGCCAGCAGCTTTGGGACTAGCGGGAGTATCGGGGAGCTGTTTTTT. It specifies CASSFGTSGSIGELFF. Supplemented by reference TRBV5-5 and TRBJ2-2, the full variable domain reads DAGVTQSPTHLIKTRGQQVTLRCSPISGHKSVSWYQQVLGQGPQFIFQYYEKEERGRGNFPDRFSARQFPNYSSELNVNALLLGDSALYLCASSFGTSGSIGELFFGEGSRLTVL.